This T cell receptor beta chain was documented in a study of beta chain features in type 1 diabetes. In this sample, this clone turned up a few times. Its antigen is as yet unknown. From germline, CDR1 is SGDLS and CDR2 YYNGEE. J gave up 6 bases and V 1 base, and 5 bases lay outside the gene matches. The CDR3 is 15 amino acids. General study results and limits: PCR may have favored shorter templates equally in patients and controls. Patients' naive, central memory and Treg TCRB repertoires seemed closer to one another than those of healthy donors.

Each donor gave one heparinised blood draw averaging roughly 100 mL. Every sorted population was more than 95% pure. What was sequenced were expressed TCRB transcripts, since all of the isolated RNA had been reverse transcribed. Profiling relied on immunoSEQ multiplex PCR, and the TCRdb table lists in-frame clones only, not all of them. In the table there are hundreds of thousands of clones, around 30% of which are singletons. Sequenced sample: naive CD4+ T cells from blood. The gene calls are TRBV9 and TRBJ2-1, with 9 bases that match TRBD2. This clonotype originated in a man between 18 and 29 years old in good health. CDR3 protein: CASSVSSGRANEQFF. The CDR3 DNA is TGTGCCAGCAGCGTAAGTAGCGGGAGAGCCAATGAGCAGTTCTTC.